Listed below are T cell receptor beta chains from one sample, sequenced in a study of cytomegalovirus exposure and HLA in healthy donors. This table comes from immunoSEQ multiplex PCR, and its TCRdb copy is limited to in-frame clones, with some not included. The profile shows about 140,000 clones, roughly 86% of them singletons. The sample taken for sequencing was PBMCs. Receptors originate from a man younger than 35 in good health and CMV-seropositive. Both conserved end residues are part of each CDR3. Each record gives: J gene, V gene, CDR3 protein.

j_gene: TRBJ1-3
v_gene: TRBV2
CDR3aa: CASRQGSSGNTIYF

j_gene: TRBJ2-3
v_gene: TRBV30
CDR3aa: CAWSVRGLATDTQYF

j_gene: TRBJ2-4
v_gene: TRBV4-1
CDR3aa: CASSQADRGRREAKNIQYF

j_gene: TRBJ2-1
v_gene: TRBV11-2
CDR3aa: CASSLEGGRYNEQFF

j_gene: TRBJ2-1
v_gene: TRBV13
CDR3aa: CASRGGSNNEQFF

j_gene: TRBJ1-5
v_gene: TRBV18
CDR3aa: CASSPGVSNQPQHF

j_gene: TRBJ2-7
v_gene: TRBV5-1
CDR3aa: CASSWASGGYEQYF

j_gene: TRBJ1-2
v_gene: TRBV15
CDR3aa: CATSRDGGALAGGYTF

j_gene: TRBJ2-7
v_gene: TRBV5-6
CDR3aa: CASSPVTNFYEQYF

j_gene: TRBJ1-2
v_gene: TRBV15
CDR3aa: CATSRGGGYDYGYTF

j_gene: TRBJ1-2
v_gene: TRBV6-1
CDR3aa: CASKIPGVGYTF

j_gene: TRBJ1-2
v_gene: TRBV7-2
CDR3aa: CASSRGDRGDGYTF

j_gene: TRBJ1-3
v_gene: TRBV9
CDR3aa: CASSVGQVDGNTIYF

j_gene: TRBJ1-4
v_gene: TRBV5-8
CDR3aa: CASSNYRGVGEKLFF

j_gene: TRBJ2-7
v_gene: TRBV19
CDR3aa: CASSPSLGWSYEQYF

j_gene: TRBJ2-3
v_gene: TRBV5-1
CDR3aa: CASSLGPRHTDTQYF

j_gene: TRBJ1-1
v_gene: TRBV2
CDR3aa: CASTDRPNTEAFF

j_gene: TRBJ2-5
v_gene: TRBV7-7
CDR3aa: CASSSRTGEKTQYF

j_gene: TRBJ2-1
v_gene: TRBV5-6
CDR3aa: CASSFPLRLLDNEQFF

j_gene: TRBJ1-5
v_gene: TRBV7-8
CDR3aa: CASSFSEKRGQPQHF

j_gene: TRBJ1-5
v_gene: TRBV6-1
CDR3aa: CASQAGEGNNQPQHF

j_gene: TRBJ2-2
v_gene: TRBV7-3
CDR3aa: CASGLAGTGELFF

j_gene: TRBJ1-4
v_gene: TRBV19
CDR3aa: CASSRARTGKNEKLFF

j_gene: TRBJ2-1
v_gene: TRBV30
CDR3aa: CAWSPRNEQFF

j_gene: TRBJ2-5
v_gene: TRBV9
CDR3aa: CASSSYSGGTQETQYF

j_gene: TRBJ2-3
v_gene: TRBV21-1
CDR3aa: CASSKERTGNGDTDTQYF

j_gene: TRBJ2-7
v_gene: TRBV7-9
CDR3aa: CASSLGGTEGLLAYEQYF

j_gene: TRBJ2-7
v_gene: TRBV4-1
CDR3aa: CASSHFKGLHSVYEQYF

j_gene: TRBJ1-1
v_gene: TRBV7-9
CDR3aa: CASRSDRNTEAFF

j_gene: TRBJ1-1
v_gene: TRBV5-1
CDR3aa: CASRRRLDREDTEAFF

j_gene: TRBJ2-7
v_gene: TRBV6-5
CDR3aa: CASSYFGHNSYEQYF